This is a list of T cell receptor beta chains from one sample in a study of OX40 agonist ivuxolimab in advanced cancers. Sequencing used immunoSEQ multiplex PCR; TCRdb keeps in-frame clones, though not all of them. The data hold approximately 70,000 clones, with about 89% observed a single time. This material consisted of CD4+ or CD8+ T cells sorted from blood, taken in a trial of the OX40 agonist ivuxolimab. All receptors come from an adult with an advanced solid tumor such as melanoma, head and neck, liver or kidney cancer. Both conserved end residues are trimmed from each CDR3. Each record gives: J gene, V gene, CDR3 protein.

j_call: TRBJ2-3
v_call: TRBV30
cdr3_aa: ACTLREHTDTQY

j_call: TRBJ2-7
v_call: TRBV5-6
cdr3_aa: ASSLRNSYEQY

j_call: TRBJ2-1
v_call: TRBV4-3
cdr3_aa: ASSRGLAGTSSYNEQF

j_call: TRBJ1-2
v_call: TRBV5-6
cdr3_aa: ASSSGPTLNYGYT

j_call: TRBJ1-5
v_call: TRBV27
cdr3_aa: ASSLGDGVLPQH

j_call: TRBJ1-5
v_call: TRBV6-6
cdr3_aa: ASSSTGLDQPQH

j_call: TRBJ2-7
v_call: TRBV29-1
cdr3_aa: SASTGSYEQY

j_call: TRBJ1-1
v_call: TRBV7-2
cdr3_aa: ASSSGFPNTEAF

j_call: TRBJ2-5
v_call: TRBV7-6
cdr3_aa: ASSLGAGGQETQY

j_call: TRBJ2-7
v_call: TRBV4-3
cdr3_aa: ASSQDIAIGGTYEQY

j_call: TRBJ1-1
v_call: TRBV19
cdr3_aa: ASRGNGGSSAF

j_call: TRBJ1-1
v_call: TRBV9
cdr3_aa: ASSVRPETMNTEAF

j_call: TRBJ2-5
v_call: TRBV6-6
cdr3_aa: ASSYLGQDQETQY

j_call: TRBJ2-7
v_call: TRBV15
cdr3_aa: ATSRGSSGTPSSYEQY

j_call: TRBJ1-1
v_call: TRBV19
cdr3_aa: ASSIAGTNTEAF

j_call: TRBJ1-1
v_call: TRBV6-1
cdr3_aa: ASSYALKAF